This TCR beta chain is from a study of cytomegalovirus exposure and HLA in healthy donors (dated 2017 in TCRdb). The study in broad terms: An earlier analysis of some 620 of the donors reported approximately 300 Gb of sequence data and 117 million unique TCR beta sequences obtained from roughly 170 million T cells. Roughly 300 gigabases of sequencing data and around 90 million unique TCR sequences made up an early release that covered several hundred HLA-typed donors. Of the roughly 400 genotyped donors, approximately 83% fell in the genetic ancestry cluster associated with self-reported Caucasian donors. The study aimed to test whether signatures of past pathogen exposure could be identified by cataloging public T cell receptors. The study used immunosequencing to profile the T cell repertoires of more than 650 subjects and linked those repertoires to cytomegalovirus serostatus. A separate validation cohort of about 110 different subjects was used in addition to the roughly 670-subject first cohort. The study combined high-throughput TCR immunosequencing, statistical association of individual TCRs with disease status, and machine learning to predict cytomegalovirus infection status. A later analysis re-analyzed previously published TCR beta repertoires from approximately 700 donors and added high-resolution HLA genotyping to study TCR occurrence patterns. Rather than using new phenotypic data, the later analysis identified candidate immune exposures from TCR beta sequences and from how often those sequences occurred across donors. An earlier analysis of approximately 500 of the donors applied high-throughput TCR beta sequencing to assess whether each TCR beta V gene segment acted as functional or pseudogenic. Donor age, sex, ethnicity and CMV serostatus were compiled together with the repertoire data. In a later genetic analysis, genome-wide SNP genotypes for 398 of the 666 donors were used, and that subset was treated as a discovery cohort. Every repertoire in the discovery cohort had been generated on one and the same sequencing platform. HLA typing covered class I and class II loci at four-digit resolution. The number of donors typed differed by locus, with about 629-630 for A, B, C, DRB1 and DQB1, roughly 520 for DQA1, about 610 for DPA1, and 450 to 480 for DPB1. About 5 DR-DQ haplotypes were handled as single units for association and clustering, since linkage in the cohort was strong. Across some 400 genotyped donors of the cohort, an average of about 250,000 unique TCR beta nucleotide sequences per donor were sequenced, and about a sixth of those sequences were non-productive.

V ends up 5 bases short and J 4 bases short, with an unmatched junction base count of 12. There are 17 amino acids in the CDR3, from cysteine to phenylalanine inclusive. Kept here is only the CDR3 DNA, which spans 51 bases and is read in frame from base 1. The germline V gene gives CDR1 as SGHTA and CDR2 as FQGTGA. A word on this clone: Its antigen specificity is not known. The input lacks base qualities; no much larger clone sits a single base away.

The cohort was made up of 500 to 850 healthy bone marrow donors. At the time of sampling, every cohort member was nominally healthy, though immune exposures that went unrecorded were likely present. The donor tested CMV seronegative, placing the donor among the 352 seronegative members of the cohort. A peripheral blood sample was provided by each donor, and peripheral blood mononuclear cells were used for TCR beta sequencing. Genomic DNA extraction from the blood cell samples was performed with the Qiagen DNeasy Blood Extraction Kit. Study-wide findings and limitations: Roughly uniform sequencing depth across donors was assumed in presence/absence analyses, although this assumption may not hold. In an earlier analysis of roughly 560 of the donors, most TCR beta V segments were observed in productive rearrangements about 90% or about 30% of the time, broadly matching IMGT annotations. Because counts were too low, 15 to 20 rarely observed V segments, including chromosome 9 orphons, were left out of the earlier analysis of some 640 of the donors. Across donors, most TCR sequences were observed very rarely, whereas some public TCRs were present in many individuals. Several of the top co-occurrence clusters appeared to be linked to parvovirus B19, influenza, CMV and Epstein-Barr virus, according to a later analysis. In a later analysis, most CMV-associated TCR beta chains were found to appear HLA-restricted, with HLA associations seemingly driven largely by CMV exposure. Because HLA typing was missing for some donors at each locus, association tests included only the typed subset. The classifier was reported to diagnose cytomegalovirus status with high specificity and sensitivity in both the original and validation cohorts. This cohort had only TCR beta chains sequenced, and the lack of alpha or paired-chain data limited which features could be detected. In the study, some 160 TCR beta chains were listed as associated with cytomegalovirus. A further reported finding was that TCR beta sequences accurately predicted the HLA-A and HLA-B alleles for most subjects in the first cohort. CMV serostatus was the only immune exposure information available for the cohort. Because the 87-base-pair reads could not distinguish some IMGT-functional V segments, including TRBV6-2 and TRBV6-3, those segments were excluded. The authors suggested that the approach could potentially be generalized to other disease states and immunological phenotypes. When HLA alleles, especially DR and DQ, strongly co-occurred, attributing TCR associations to individual alleles was difficult. A later analysis found that HLA-associated TCR beta chains were more clonally expanded and had lower generation probabilities than equally common non-associated chains. An association between a missense DCLRE1C variant and V-gene and J-gene trimming of TCR beta chains was found in a later genetic analysis and replicated in an independent cohort. According to a later genetic analysis, donors in an Asian-associated ancestry cluster had fewer N-insertions in productive TCRs than the approximately 630-donor mean. A later analysis associated about 18,000 TCR beta sequences with specific HLA alleles at a false discovery rate of 0.05. Three of the identified cytomegalovirus-associated TCR beta chains were confirmed in vitro to be specific for cytomegalovirus antigens. A group of highly shared sequence variants was considered likely to be a technical artifact of the sequencing pipeline. Correlated functional status among segregating V segments might reflect linkage disequilibrium, but an unknown experimental factor could not be ruled out. According to a later analysis, TCR association rates differed among HLA loci, with DRB1 alleles showing the most associated TCRs and HLA-C alleles showing the fewest.

The library came from the immunoSEQ multiplex PCR assay. For the multiplex PCR, a mixture combining 60 forward primers for TCR Vbeta segments and 13 reverse primers for TCR Jbeta segments was used. The CDR3 region of rearranged TCR beta genes was amplified from genomic DNA with a multiplex PCR assay. The amplified TCR beta libraries were sequenced on the Illumina HiSeq System as 87-base-pair reads. From the authors' description of their analysis: A later analysis counted about 80 million unique TCR beta chains across the 666 repertoires, and 9 million to 14 million of these chains were shared by at least two donors. Raw reads were error-corrected and collapsed into unique sequences with a nearest-neighbor algorithm that merged closely related sequences to remove PCR and sequencing errors. To assign V, D and J gene segments, CDR3 sequences were aligned to IMGT reference sequences. Each retained sequence needed at least a six-nucleotide match to both a V gene segment and a J gene segment. Rearrangements were called productive when the CDR3 lacked stop codons and stayed in frame with V and J; all others were non-productive. Following IMGT convention, CDR3 was defined as the stretch from the second conserved V-encoded cysteine to the conserved J-encoded phenylalanine. Sequences without an unambiguous match to a single V gene segment were excluded from the earlier analysis of approximately 560 of the donors. An earlier analysis of several hundred of the donors classified V segments as functional when productive rearrangements were above 56.7% and as segregating when the standard deviation between donors was above 5%. A statistical classification framework was built to diagnose cytomegalovirus status from the catalog of TCR beta chain sequences. V and J gene assignment, in a later analysis, came from comparing TCR nucleotide sequences with IMGT/GENE-DB human TR gene sequences. Using the TCRdist pipeline, a later analysis assigned CDR3 sequences along with most-parsimonious VDJ recombination scenarios. In a later analysis, each TCR beta chain was defined by its CDR3 amino acid sequence together with its V-gene family, and reads without a unique V-gene family were excluded. In a later analysis, 450 to 600 highly shared, low-generation-probability nucleotide sequences were removed to address suspected cross-contamination and a sequencing artifact. For each public chain, a later analysis derived a clonal expansion index from normalized ranks of inferred template counts within each repertoire. In a later analysis, generation probabilities were computed using a VDJ recombination model fitted to out-of-frame rearrangements, and the results were checked against IGoR. In a later analysis, hypergeometric tests were used to score TCR-TCR, TCR-HLA and TCR-CMV co-occurrence, with a repertoire-size bias correction applied to TCR pairs. To estimate false discovery rates, a later analysis permuted the HLA or CMV assignments 20 times. A later analysis grouped co-occurring TCRs with DBSCAN, adding TCRdist sequence similarity when clustering within HLA-allele-positive subsets. Co-occurrence clustering excluded repertoires with fewer than 30,000 or more than 120,000 public chains, plus five with anomalous nucleotide sharing. This is the immuneACCESS table as TCRdb keeps it, with only in-frame sequences that have V and J called. A part of the clones is gone; compared with another copy, unresolved V genes explain less than half, and the rest is unexplained. V and J calls and clone size are given by that table; D and trimming were obtained from the DNA. This sample is represented by over 55,000 clones; around 81% of them were singletons. Jointly, the top ten make up 6% of the sample.

The sequenced sample consisted of PBMCs. Recombination joined TRBV7-3 with TRBJ1-1; the junction holds 11 bases that match TRBD1. This TCR derives from a male donor in good health and CMV-seronegative. The CDR3 reads as follows: CASSEGTGGIEGTEAFF. Read as DNA, the sequence is TGTGCCAGCAGCGAAGGGACAGGGGGAATCGAGGGCACTGAAGCTTTCTTT.